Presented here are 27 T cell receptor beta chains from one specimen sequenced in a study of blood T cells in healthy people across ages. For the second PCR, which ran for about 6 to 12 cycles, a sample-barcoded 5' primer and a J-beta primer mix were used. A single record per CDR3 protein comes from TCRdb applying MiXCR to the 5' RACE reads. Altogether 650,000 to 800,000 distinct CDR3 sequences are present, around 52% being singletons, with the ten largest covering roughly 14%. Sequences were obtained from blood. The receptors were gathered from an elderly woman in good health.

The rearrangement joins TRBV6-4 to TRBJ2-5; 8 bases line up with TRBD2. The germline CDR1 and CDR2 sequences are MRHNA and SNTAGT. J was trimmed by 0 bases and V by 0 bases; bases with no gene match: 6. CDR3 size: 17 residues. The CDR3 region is CASSDSSGGPYQETQYF. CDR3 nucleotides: TGTGCCAGCAGTGACTCAAGCGGGGGCCCGTACCAAGAGACCCAGTACTTC.

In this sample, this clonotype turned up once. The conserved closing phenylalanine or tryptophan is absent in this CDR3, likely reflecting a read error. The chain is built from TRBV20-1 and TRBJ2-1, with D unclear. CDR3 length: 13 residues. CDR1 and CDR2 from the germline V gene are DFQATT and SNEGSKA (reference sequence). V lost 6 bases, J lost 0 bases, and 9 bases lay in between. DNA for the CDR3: TGCAGTGCCTCGCGCACCTCCTACAATGAGCAGTTCTTG. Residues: CSASRTSYNEQFL.

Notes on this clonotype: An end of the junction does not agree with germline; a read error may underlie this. CDR3 region: CASSLARTTYKQYF. CDR3 DNA sequence: TGCGCCAGCAGCTTGGCTCGGACCACCTACAAGCAGTACTTC. The chain carries TRBV5-1 and TRBJ2-7, with unresolved D. The germline CDR1 and CDR2 sequences are SGHRS and YFSETQ. This CDR3 is 14 amino acids long.

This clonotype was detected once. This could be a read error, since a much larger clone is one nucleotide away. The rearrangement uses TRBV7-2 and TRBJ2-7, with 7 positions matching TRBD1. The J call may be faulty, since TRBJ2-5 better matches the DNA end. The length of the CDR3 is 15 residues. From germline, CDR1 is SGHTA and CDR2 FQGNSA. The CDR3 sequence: CASNTGDAGFVTQYF. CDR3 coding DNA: TGTGCCAGCAACACAGGGGACGCTGGGTTTGTGACCCAGTACTTC.

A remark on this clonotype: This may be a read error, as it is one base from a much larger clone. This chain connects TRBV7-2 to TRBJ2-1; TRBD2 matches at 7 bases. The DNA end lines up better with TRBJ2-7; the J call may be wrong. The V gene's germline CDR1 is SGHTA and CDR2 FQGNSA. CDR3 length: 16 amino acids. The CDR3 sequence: CASSLAPSGPYNEQYF. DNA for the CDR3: TGTGCCAGCAGCTTAGCCCCTAGCGGTCCCTACAATGAGCAGTACTTC.

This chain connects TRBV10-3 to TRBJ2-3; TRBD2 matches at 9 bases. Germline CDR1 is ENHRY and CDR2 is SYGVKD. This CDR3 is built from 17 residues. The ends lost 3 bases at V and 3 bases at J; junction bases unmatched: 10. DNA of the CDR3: TGTGCCATCAGTGACACGACTAGCGGTGGGGGGACAGATACGCAGTATTTT. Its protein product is CAISDTTSGGGTDTQYF.

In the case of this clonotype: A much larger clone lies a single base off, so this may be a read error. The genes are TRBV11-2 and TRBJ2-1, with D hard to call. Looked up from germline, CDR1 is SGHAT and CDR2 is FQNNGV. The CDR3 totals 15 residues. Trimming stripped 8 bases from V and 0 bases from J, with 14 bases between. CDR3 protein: CASCPDTSSYNEQFF. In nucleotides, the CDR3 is TGTGCCAGCTGCCCGGATACGAGCTCCTACAATGAGCAGTTCTTC.

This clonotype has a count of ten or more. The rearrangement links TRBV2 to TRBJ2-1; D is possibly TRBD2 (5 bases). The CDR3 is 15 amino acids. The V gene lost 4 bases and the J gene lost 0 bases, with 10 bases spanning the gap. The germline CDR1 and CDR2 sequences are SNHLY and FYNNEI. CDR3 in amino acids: CASSVRESSYNEQFF. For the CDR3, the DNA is TGTGCCAGCAGTGTCCGGGAAAGCTCCTACAATGAGCAGTTCTTC. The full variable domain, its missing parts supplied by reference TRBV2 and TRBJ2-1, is EPEVTQTPSHQVTQMGQEVILRCVPISNHLYFYWYRQILGQKVEFLVSFYNNEISEKSEIFDDQFSVERPDGSNFTLKIRSTKLEDSAMYFCASSVRESSYNEQFFGPGTRLTVL.

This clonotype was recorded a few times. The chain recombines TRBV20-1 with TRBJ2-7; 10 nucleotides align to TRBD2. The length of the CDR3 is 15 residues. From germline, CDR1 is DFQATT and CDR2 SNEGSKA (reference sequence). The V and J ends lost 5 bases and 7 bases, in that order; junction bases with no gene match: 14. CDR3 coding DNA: TGCAGTGCTCCTCTAGCGGGGGCTACCTACAATGAGCAGTACTTC. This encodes CSAPLAGATYNEQYF.

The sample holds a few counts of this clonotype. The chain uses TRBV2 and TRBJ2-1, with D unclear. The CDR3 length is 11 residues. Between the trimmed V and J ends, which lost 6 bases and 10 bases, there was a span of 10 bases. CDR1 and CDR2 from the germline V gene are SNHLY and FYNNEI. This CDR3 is CASRRLGEQFF. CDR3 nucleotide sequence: TGTGCCAGCAGAAGGCTCGGCGAGCAGTTCTTC.

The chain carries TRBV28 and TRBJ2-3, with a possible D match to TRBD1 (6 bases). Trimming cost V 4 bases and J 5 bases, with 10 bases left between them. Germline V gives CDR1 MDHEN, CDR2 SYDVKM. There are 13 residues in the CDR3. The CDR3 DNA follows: TGTGCCAGCAGTTACCAGGGGATAGATACGCAGTATTTT. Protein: CASSYQGIDTQYF.

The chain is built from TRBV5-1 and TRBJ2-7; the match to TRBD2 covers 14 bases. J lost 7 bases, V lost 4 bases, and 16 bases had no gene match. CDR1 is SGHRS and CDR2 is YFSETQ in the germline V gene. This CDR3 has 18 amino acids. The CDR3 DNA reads TGCGCCAGCAGCCCCGGGACTAGCGGGAGTTTTTCCTACAATGAGCAGTACTTC. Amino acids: CASSPGTSGSFSYNEQYF.

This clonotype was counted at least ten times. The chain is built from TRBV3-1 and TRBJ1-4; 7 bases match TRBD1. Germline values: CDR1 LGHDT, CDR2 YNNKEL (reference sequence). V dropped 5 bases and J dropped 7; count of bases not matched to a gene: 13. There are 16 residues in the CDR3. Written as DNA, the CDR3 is TGTGCCAGCAGCAACCGTGACAGGGTTGTTGGTGAAAAACTGTTTTTT. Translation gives CASSNRDRVVGEKLFF.

CDR3 region: CSATNPVQGNSEQYF. In DNA, the CDR3 is TGCAGTGCTACAAACCCGGTTCAGGGAAATAGCGAGCAGTACTTC. The chain links TRBV20-1 to TRBJ2-7; D is perhaps TRBD1 (5 bases). This CDR3 is built from 15 residues. Trimming left V 4 bases short and J 6 bases short, with 22 bases between. Germline values: CDR1 DFQATT, CDR2 SNEGSKA (reference sequence).

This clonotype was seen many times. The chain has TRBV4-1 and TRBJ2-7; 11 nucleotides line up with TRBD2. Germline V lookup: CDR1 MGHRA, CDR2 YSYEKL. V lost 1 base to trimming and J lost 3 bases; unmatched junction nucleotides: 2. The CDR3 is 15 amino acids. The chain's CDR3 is CASSQAGTSGYEQYF. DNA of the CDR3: TGCGCCAGCAGCCAAGCCGGGACTAGCGGCTACGAGCAGTACTTC.

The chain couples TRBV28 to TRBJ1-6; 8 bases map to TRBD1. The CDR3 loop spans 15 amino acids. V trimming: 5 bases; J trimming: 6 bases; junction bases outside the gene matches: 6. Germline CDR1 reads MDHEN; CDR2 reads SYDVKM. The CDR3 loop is CASSPSTGVNSPLHF. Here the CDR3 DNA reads TGTGCCAGCAGTCCTTCGACAGGGGTTAATTCACCCCTCCACTTT.

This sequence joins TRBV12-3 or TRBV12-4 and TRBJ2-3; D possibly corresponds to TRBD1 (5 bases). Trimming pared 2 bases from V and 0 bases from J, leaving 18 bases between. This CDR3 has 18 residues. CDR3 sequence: CASSLSVWGKTSTDTQYF. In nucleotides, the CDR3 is TGTGCCAGCAGTTTATCTGTTTGGGGCAAAACTAGCACAGATACGCAGTATTTT.

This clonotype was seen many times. This CDR3 is CSASPSFADTQYF. DNA of the CDR3: TGCAGTGCTAGTCCTAGTTTTGCAGATACGCAGTATTTT. The genes are TRBV20-1 and TRBJ2-3; D is unclear. V lost 3 bases and J 4 bases, leaving 11 bases between the germline ends. Looked up from germline, CDR1 is DFQATT and CDR2 is SNEGSKA (reference sequence). This CDR3 region has 13 residues.

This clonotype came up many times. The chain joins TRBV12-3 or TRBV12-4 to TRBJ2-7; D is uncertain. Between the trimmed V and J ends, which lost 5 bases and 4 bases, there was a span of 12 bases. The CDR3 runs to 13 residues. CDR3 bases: TGTGCCAGCAGTCCAAAAGGCCTTTACGAGCAGTACTTC. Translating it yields CASSPKGLYEQYF.

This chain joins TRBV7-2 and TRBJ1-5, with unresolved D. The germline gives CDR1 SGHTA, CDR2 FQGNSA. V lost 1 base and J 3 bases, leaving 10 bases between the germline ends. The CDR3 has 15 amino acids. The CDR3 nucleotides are TGTGCCAGCAGCTTAGTCCCACAAGCCAATCAGCCCCAGCATTTT. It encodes CASSLVPQANQPQHF.

In nucleotides, the CDR3 is TGTGCCAGCAGTTTATTGGGCGCTCAGGGTCCCACTGAAGCTTTCTTT. Translated: CASSLLGAQGPTEAFF. The V gene is TRBV27, the J gene TRBJ1-1; perhaps TRBD1 as D (5 bases). The V and J ends lost 1 base and 4 bases respectively, with 16 bases between them. CDR1 is MNHEY and CDR2 is SMNVEV in the germline V gene (reference sequence). The CDR3 runs to 16 residues.

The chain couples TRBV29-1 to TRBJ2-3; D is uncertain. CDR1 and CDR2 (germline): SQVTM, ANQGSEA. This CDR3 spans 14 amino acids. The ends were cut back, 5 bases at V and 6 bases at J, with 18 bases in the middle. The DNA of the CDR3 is TGCAGCGTTACACGCGCCCTAGGCCGGGATACGCAGTATTTT. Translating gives CSVTRALGRDTQYF.

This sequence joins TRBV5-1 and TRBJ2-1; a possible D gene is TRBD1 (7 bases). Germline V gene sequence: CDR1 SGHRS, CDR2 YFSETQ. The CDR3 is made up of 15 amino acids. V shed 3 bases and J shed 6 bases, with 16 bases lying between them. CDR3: CASSSVRGVSNEQFF. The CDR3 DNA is TGCGCCAGCAGCTCGGTCAGGGGGGTAAGCAATGAGCAGTTCTTC. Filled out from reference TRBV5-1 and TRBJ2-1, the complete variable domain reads KAGVTQTPRYLIKTRGQQVTLSCSPISGHRSVSWYQQTPGQGLQFLFEYFSETQRNKGNFPGRFSGRQFSNSRSEMNVSTLELGDSALYLCASSSVRGVSNEQFFGPGTRLTVL.

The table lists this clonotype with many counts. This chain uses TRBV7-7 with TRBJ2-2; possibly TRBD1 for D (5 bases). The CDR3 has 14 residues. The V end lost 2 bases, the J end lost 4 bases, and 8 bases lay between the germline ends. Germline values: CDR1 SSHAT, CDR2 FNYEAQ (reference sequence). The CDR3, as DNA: TGTGCCAGCAGCTTACAGGGTCCCACCGGGGAGCTGTTTTTT. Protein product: CASSLQGPTGELFF.

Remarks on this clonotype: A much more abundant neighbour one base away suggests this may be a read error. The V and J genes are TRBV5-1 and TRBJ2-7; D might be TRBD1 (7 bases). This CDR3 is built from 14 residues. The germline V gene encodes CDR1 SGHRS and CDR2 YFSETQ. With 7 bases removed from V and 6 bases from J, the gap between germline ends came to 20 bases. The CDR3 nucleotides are TGCGCCAGCCGGGGGTGTACAGGGGCCTTCGAGCAGTACTTC. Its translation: CASRGCTGAFEQYF.

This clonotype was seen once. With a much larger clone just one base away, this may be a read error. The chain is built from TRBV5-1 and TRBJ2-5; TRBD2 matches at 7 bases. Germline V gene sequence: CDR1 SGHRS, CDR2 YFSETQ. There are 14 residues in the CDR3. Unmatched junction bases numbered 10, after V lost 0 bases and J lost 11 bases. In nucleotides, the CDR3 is TGCGCCAGCAGCTTGGTTACGGCGGGGGATGAGCAGTACTTC. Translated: CASSLVTAGDEQYF.

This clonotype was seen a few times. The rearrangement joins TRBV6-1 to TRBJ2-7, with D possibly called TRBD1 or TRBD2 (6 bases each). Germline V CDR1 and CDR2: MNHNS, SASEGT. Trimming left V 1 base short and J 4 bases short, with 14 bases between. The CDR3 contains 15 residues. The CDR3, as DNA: TGTGCCAGCAGTGAAGTAGAGGGGGGCTCTTACGAGCAGTACTTC. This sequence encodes CASSEVEGGSYEQYF.